One T cell receptor (beta chain) is described in this entry. The V gene's germline CDR1 is SNHLY and CDR2 FYNNEI. This CDR3 is 14 amino acids long. Between the trimmed V and J ends, which lost 6 bases and 6 bases, there was a span of 17 bases. The sample is drawn from a study of blood T cell repertoires in COVID-19. At the level of the study: The United States, Italy and Spain provided the acute and convalescent COVID-19 samples. T cells, B-cell-depleted T cells, or PBMCs provided the cDNA or gDNA that served as material.

In the study's own analysis: Reference gene primer amplification gave estimated nucleated cell counts. The assay was immunoSEQ multiplex PCR, and TCRdb's table has in-frame clones only and misses some. V and J calls plus clone size are reproduced from that table; the DNA served to infer D and trimming. The sample shows fewer than 200,000 clones, about 80% of them seen only once. The sequence was collected from a woman at least 80 years old with acute or convalescent COVID-19. Source material: peripheral blood. The chain uses TRBV2 and TRBJ1-2, with no clear D. DNA for the CDR3: TGTGCCAGCAGAAAAGGAGACGCTTTTAATGGCTACACCTTC. It translates to CASRKGDAFNGYTF. Together with reference TRBV2 and TRBJ1-2, the CDR3 gives the full variable domain: EPEVTQTPSHQVTQMGQEVILRCVPISNHLYFYWYRQILGQKVEFLVSFYNNEISEKSEIFDDQFSVERPDGSNFTLKIRSTKLEDSAMYFCASRKGDAFNGYTFGSGTRLTVV.